This T cell receptor beta chain was captured in a study of blood T cell repertoires in COVID-19. Profiling relied on immunoSEQ multiplex PCR, and the TCRdb table lists in-frame clones only, not all of them. Among about 430,000 clones listed, over 85% were seen once. The CDR3 has 14 residues. Germline V gives CDR1 LNHNV, CDR2 YYDKDF (reference sequence). Trimming shortened V by 2 bases and J by 2 bases, and 10 bases separated the two germline ends. The sequenced sample was peripheral blood. The TCR was taken from a man aged 18 to 35 with COVID-19, enrolled during active disease. V is TRBV15 and J is TRBJ2-7; D is perhaps TRBD1 (6 bases). The CDR3 sequence is CATSRKGQTYEQYF. The CDR3, as DNA: TGTGCCACCAGCAGAAAAGGACAGACCTACGAGCAGTACTTC. Variable domain in full (rest from reference TRBV15 and TRBJ2-7): DAMVIQNPRYQVTQFGKPVTLSCSQTLNHNVMYWYQQKSSQAPKLLFHYYDKDFNNEADTPDNFQSRRPNTSFCFLDIRSPGLGDTAMYLCATSRKGQTYEQYFGPGTRLTVT.